This T cell receptor (beta chain) was recorded in a study of Ad26.COV2.S vaccination and SARS-CoV-2 variants. Study overall: The authors gave Ad26.COV2.S intramuscularly, either once or twice 56 days apart.

This table comes from immunoSEQ multiplex PCR, and its TCRdb copy is limited to in-frame clones, with some not included. Of 410,000 or so clones detected, around 90% appear once; the ten largest clones hold approximately 12%. Treatment specified: roughly 18 received Ad26.COV2.S at low or high dose, single or two shots; 5 received placebo; per-sample allocation not given. Collection of samples fell on day 63 after the first vaccine or placebo injection. The individual, an adult aged 18-55 years, was a donor in Boston. The sequence was obtained from a person between 18 and 60 years old who received the Ad26.COV2.S COVID-19 vaccine or a placebo. Specimen: peripheral blood, collected in a trial of Ad26.COV2.S vaccine versus placebo.

This chain's CDR3 is CASSKGGDRNTEAFF. Here the CDR3 DNA reads TGTGCCAGCAGCAAAGGGGGGGACAGAAACACTGAAGCTTTCTTT. This chain uses TRBV21-1 with TRBJ1-1; TRBD1, the D gene given by the table, was not confirmed from the DNA. TRBV21-1 is a known pseudogene. The CDR3 length is 15 residues.